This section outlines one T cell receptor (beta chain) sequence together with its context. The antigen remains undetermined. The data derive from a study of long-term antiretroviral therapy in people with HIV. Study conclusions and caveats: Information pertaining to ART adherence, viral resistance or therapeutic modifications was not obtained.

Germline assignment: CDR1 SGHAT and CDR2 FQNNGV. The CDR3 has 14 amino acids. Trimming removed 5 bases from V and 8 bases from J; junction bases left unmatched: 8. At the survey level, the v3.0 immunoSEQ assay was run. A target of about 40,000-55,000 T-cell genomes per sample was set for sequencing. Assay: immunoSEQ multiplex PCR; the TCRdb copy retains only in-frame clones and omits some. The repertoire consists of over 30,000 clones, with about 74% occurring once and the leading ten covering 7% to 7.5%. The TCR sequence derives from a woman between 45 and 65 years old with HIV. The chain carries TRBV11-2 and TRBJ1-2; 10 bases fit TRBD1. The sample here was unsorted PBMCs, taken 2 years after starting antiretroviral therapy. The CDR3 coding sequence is TGTGCCAGCAGCCGACCCGGGACAGGGGTAGGCTACACCTTC. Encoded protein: CASSRPGTGVGYTF.